This T cell receptor beta chain appears in the sequencing data of a study of beta chain features in type 1 diabetes. The V end lost 0 bases, the J end lost 5 bases, and 14 bases lay between the germline ends. Germline values: CDR1 MNHEY, CDR2 SVGAGI. The CDR3 consists of 16 residues. Sequenced material consisted of expressed TCRB transcripts (all of the isolated RNA was reverse transcribed). Some clones are missing from TCRdb's copy, which holds only in-frame ones; the method was immunoSEQ multiplex PCR. The table includes some 350,000 clones, around 9.6% detected once. One heparinised draw of blood, averaging approximately 110 mL, came from each donor. This clone was counted a few times. Its antigen is not identified. Study-wide points: The naive, central memory and Treg TCRB repertoires showed an apparent similarity that was greater among patients than among healthy donors. Shorter TCRB CDR3s, moderately but significantly so, were found in Type 1 diabetes patients in all four CD4+ subsets.

This receptor was taken from a man under 40 with type 1 diabetes. The chain employs TRBV6-5 and TRBJ2-1, with D perhaps matching TRBD2 (6 bases). Sequencing input: central memory CD4+ T cells from blood. CDR3 protein: CASSYSEGIRNNEQFF. The CDR3 nucleotides read TGTGCCAGCAGTTACTCGGAGGGGATCCGAAACAATGAGCAGTTCTTC.